This TCR beta chain comes out of a study of PD-1 blockade in mismatch repair-deficient tumors. Study background: Patients had over 10 mismatch repair-deficient cancer types, all previously treated and progressing. The study's findings and limits: Tumor-resident clones, often absent from pretreatment blood, expanded after pembrolizumab and then contracted.

The protocol was immunoSEQ multiplex PCR, while the TCRdb copy is restricted to in-frame clones and leaves out a portion. This sample carries around 40,000 clones, 65% to 85% of them seen once, and the ten largest clones take around 0.99%. Mismatch repair deficiency was confirmed in all patients, by PCR or immunohistochemistry. The TCR-sequenced patients were a few responders to pembrolizumab. The V gene's germline CDR1 is SNHLY and CDR2 FYNNEI. The CDR3 has 13 residues. Losses at the gene ends were 8 bases for V and 1 base for J; bases not matched to a gene: 5. Points on this clone: Antigen specificity is unknown.

The TCR was taken from an adult with mismatch repair-deficient cancer. The chain couples TRBV2 to TRBJ2-7; TRBD1 aligns across 7 bases. Specimen: PBMCs, collected around 40 weeks after starting pembrolizumab. This CDR3 reads CASYGQVSYEQYF. CDR3 in DNA: TGTGCCAGCTATGGACAGGTATCCTACGAGCAGTACTTC.